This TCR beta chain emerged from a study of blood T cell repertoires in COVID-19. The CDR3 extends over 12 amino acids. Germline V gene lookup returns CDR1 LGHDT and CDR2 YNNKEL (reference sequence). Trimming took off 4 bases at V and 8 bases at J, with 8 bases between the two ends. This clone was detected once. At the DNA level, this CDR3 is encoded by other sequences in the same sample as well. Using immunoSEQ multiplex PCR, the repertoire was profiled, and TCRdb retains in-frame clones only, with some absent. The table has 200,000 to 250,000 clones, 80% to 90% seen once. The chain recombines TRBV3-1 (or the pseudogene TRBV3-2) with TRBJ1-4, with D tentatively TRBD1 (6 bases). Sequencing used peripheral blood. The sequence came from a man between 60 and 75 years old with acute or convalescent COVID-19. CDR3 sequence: CASSRRGEKLFF. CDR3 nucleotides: TGTGCCAGCAGCCGAAGGGGGGAAAAACTGTTTTTT.